This record concerns one T cell receptor (beta chain) sequence. The antigen remains unidentified. Profiled with immunoSEQ multiplex PCR; TCRdb holds only in-frame clones, not every one. Of approximately 70,000 clones detected, about nine tenths appear once; the ten largest clones hold roughly 2.7%. These data are taken from a study of T cell responses to AZD1222 COVID-19 vaccine. Study outcomes and limitations: Possibly, clonal diversity was underestimated; donors were largely white British and included more females.

The junction had 2 bases not matched to a gene; V was cut back by 0 bases and J by 4 bases. CDR1 SGHRS and CDR2 YFSETQ come from the germline V gene. This CDR3 is built from 15 residues. The TCR sequence derives from an adult in good health. The sample consisted of peripheral blood, taken on day 0 of AZD1222 vaccination. This chain links TRBV5-1 with TRBJ1-3; 9 bases line up with TRBD1. CDR3 region: CASSLGDRDGNTIYF. The CDR3 nucleotides read TGCGCCAGCAGCTTGGGGGACAGGGACGGAAACACCATATATTTT. Full variable domain (missing parts from reference TRBV5-1 and TRBJ1-3): KAGVTQTPRYLIKTRGQQVTLSCSPISGHRSVSWYQQTPGQGLQFLFEYFSETQRNKGNFPGRFSGRQFSNSRSEMNVSTLELGDSALYLCASSLGDRDGNTIYFGEGSWLTVV.